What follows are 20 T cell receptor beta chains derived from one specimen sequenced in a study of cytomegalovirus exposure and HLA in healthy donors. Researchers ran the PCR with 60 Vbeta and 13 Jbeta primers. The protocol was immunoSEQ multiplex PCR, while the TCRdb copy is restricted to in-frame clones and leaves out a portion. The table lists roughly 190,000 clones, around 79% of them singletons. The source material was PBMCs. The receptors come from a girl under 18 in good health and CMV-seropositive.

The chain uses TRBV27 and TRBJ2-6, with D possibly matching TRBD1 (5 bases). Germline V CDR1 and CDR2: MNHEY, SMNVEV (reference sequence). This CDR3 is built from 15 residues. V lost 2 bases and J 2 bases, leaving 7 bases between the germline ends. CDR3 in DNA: TGTGCCAGCAGTTTAATAGGGGCTGGGGCCAACGTCCTGACTTTC. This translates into CASSLIGAGANVLTF.

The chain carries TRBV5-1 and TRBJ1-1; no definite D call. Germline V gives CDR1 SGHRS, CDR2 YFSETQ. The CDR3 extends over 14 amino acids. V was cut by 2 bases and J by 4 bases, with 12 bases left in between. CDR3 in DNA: TGCGCCAGCAGCTTAGGGAGGGAGGCCACTGAAGCTTTCTTT. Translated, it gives CASSLGREATEAFF. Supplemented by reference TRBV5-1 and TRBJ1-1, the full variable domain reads KAGVTQTPRYLIKTRGQQVTLSCSPISGHRSVSWYQQTPGQGLQFLFEYFSETQRNKGNFPGRFSGRQFSNSRSEMNVSTLELGDSALYLCASSLGREATEAFFGQGTRLTVV.

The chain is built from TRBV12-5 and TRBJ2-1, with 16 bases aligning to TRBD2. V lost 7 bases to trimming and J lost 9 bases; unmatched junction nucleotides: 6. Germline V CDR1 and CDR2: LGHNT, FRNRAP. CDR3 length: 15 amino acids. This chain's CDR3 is CASAGTSGGAGEQFF. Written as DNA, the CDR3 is TGTGCTAGTGCAGGGACTAGCGGGGGGGCGGGTGAGCAGTTCTTC.

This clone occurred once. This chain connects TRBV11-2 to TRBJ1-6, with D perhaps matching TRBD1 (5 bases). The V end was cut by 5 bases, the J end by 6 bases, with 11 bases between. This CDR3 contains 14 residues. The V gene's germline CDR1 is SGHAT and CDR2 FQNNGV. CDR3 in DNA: TGTGCCAGCAGCCGCGGGGGTGGTAATTCACCCCTCCACTTT. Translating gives CASSRGGGNSPLHF.

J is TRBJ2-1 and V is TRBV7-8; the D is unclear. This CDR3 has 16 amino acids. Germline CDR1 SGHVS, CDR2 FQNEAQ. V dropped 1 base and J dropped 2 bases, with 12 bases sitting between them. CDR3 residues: CASSLERHRAYNEQFF. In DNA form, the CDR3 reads TGTGCCAGCAGCTTAGAGAGACACCGAGCCTACAATGAGCAGTTCTTC.

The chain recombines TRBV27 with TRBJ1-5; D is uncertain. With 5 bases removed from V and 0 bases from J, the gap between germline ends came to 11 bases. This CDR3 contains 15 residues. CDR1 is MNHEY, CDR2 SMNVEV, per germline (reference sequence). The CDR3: CASSPSAGSNQPQHF. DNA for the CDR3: TGTGCCAGCAGTCCATCAGCGGGTAGCAATCAGCCCCAGCATTTT.

The CDR3 nucleotides are TGTGCCAGCAGCGCAACAGGACCGCAAGAGACCCAGTACTTC. Its protein is CASSATGPQETQYF. The rearrangement joins TRBV7-9 to TRBJ2-5, with D tentatively TRBD1 (5 bases). Trimming cost V 5 bases and J 2 bases, with 12 bases left between them. This CDR3 region has 14 residues. The germline CDR1 and CDR2 sequences are SEHNR and FQNEAQ (reference sequence).

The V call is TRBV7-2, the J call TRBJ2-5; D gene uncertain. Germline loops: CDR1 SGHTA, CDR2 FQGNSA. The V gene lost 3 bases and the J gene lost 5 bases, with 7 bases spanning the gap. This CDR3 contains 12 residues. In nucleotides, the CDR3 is TGTGCCAGCAGCTTGTTTCTGGAGACCCAGTACTTC. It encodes CASSLFLETQYF.

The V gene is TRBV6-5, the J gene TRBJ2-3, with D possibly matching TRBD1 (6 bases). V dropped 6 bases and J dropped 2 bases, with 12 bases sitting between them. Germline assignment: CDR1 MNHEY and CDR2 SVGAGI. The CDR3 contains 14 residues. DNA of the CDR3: TGTGCCAGCAGATGGGGGCAGGACACAGATACGCAGTATTTT. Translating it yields CASRWGQDTDTQYF.

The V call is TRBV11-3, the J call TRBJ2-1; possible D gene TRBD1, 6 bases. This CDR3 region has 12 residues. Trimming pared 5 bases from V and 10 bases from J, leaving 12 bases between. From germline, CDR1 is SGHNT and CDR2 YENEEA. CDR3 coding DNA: TGTGCCAGCAGCCCCGCAGGGGTCGAGCAGTTCTTC. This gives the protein CASSPAGVEQFF.

The CDR3 DNA is TGTGCCAGCAGCTCCCCACCAACAGGGGACTACGAGCAGTACTTC. This codes for CASSSPPTGDYEQYF. This chain links TRBV7-9 with TRBJ2-7; TRBD1 matches at 7 bases. Unmatched junction bases numbered 9, after V lost 4 bases and J lost 3 bases. CDR3 length equals 15 residues. Germline V gene data show CDR1 as SEHNR and CDR2 as FQNEAQ (reference sequence).

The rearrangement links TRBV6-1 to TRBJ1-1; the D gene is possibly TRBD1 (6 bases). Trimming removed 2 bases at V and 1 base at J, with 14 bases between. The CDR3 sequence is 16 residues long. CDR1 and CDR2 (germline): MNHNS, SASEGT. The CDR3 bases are TGTGCCAGCAGTGAAATTGGGTACAGGGCGAACACTGAAGCTTTCTTT. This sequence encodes CASSEIGYRANTEAFF.

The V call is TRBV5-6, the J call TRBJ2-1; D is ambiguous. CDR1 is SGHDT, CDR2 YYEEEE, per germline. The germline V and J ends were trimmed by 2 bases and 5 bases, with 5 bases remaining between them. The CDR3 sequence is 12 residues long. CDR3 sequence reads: CASSFGDNEQFF. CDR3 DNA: TGTGCCAGCAGCTTCGGAGACAATGAGCAGTTCTTC. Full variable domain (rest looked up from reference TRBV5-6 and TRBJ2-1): DAGVTQSPTHLIKTRGQQVTLRCSPKSGHDTVSWYQQALGQGPQFIFQYYEEEERQRGNFPDRFSGHQFPNYSSELNVNALLLGDSALYLCASSFGDNEQFFGPGTRLTVL.

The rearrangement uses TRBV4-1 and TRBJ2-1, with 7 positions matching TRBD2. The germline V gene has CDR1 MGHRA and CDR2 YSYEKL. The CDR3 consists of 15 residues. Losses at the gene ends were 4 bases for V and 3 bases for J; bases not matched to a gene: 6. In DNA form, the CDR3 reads TGCGCCAGCAGCCGTGGACTAGTAGACTACAATGAGCAGTTCTTC. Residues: CASSRGLVDYNEQFF.

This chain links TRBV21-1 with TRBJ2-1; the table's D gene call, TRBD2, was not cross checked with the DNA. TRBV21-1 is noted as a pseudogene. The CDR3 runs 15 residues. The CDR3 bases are TGTGCCAGCAGCAAAATGGGGGGCTCCTACAATGAGCAGTTCTTC. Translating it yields CASSKMGGSYNEQFF.

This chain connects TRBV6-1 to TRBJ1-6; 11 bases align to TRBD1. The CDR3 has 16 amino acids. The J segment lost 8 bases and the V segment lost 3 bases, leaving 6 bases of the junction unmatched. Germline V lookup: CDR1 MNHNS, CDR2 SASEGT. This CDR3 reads CASSEDRGRVDSPLHF. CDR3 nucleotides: TGTGCCAGCAGTGAGGACAGGGGGCGGGTGGATTCACCCCTCCACTTT.

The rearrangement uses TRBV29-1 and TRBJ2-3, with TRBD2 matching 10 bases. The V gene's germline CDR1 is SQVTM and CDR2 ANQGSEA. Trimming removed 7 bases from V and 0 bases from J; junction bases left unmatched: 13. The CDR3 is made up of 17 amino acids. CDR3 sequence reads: CSAILAGASPSTDTQYF. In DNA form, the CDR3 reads TGCAGCGCGATTCTAGCGGGGGCCTCCCCTAGCACAGATACGCAGTATTTT.

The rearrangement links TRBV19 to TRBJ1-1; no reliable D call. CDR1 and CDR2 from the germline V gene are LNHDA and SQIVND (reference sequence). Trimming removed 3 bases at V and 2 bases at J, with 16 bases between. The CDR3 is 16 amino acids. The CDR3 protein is CASSIGKTGYNTEAFF. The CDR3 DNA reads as TGTGCCAGTAGTATCGGTAAGACGGGGTATAACACTGAAGCTTTCTTT.

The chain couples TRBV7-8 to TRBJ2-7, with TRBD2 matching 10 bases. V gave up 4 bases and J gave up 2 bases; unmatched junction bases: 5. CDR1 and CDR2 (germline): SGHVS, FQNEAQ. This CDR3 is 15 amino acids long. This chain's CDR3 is CASSSLAGLTYEQYF. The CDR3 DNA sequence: TGTGCCAGCAGCTCACTAGCGGGGCTAACCTACGAGCAGTACTTC.

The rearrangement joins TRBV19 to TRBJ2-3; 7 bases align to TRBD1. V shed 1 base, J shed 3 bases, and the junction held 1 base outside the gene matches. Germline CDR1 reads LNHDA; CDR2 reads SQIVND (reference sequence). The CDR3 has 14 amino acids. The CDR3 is CASSIVGQTDTQYF. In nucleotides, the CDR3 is TGTGCCAGTAGTATAGTGGGACAGACAGATACGCAGTATTTT.